The present entry profiles one T cell receptor beta chain with its context. Its antigen is unknown. This sample is part of a study of T cell repertoires in cytomegalovirus infection. Background on the study: Recently identified HLA-C-restricted CMV epitopes and well-studied HLA-B-restricted CMV epitopes were used by the study. Public TCR beta signatures were indicative of both CMV infection and a matching HLA type. Study findings and constraints: Cumulative public TCR beta family frequency identified CMV carriers with the relevant HLA. Dominant in the ex vivo response were TCR beta clonotypes restricted by HLA-C and specific for CMV.

The V and J ends lost 11 bases and 8 bases, in that order; junction bases with no gene match: 8. The CDR3 length is 13 residues. Germline-derived CDR1 and CDR2 are MNHNS and SASEGT. Using its own MiXCR run on the reads, TCRdb lists one record per CDR3 protein. The sample has about 920,000 distinct CDR3 sequences, roughly 31% seen once; the top ten hold over 13%. Sample: cultured CD8+ T cells from PBMCs, taken from culture after CMV antigen stimulation. This chain links TRBV6-1 with TRBJ2-1; 11 positions match TRBD2. The source of this sequence is a human donor in good health (CMV status not recorded). Some clones in this sample may be carry-over from other donors' samples. CDR3 in DNA: TGTGCCTGTAGCGGGGGGGCCGTCTATGAGCAGTTCTTC. Its translation: CACSGGAVYEQFF.